This is a list of T cell receptor beta chains from one sample in a study of T cells in localized non-small cell lung cancer. Generated by immunoSEQ multiplex PCR, the TCRdb table keeps only in-frame clones and is missing some. The sample lists 45,000 to 55,000 clones; 86% were seen once. Specimen: peripheral blood, collected before any cancer treatment. All receptors derive from a male donor older than 55 with stage III squamous cell lung carcinoma. CDR3s include the opening cysteine and the closing phenylalanine or tryptophan. The D gene is left open where the match is weak. Not every row has a clone size; where given, it reads once, few, many or a size class.

CDR3nt,CDR3aa,abundance,v_gene,j_gene,len,d_gene
TGTGCCAGCAGCACCTGGACTAGCGGGTTTGACTACGAGCAGTACTTC,CASSTWTSGFDYEQYF,few,TRBV13,TRBJ2-7,16,TRBD2
TGTGCCAGCAGCTTAGAGGCCCCGAACACTGAAGCTTTCTTT,CASSLEAPNTEAFF,.,TRBV7-9,TRBJ1-1,14,.
TGTGCCCATTCCGGGACAGGGACCGCCAGGGACACTGAAGCTTTCTTT,CAHSGTGTARDTEAFF,.,TRBV28,TRBJ1-1,16,TRBD1
TGTGCCAGAAGTAAGGGACAGGGCTCAGAAAAACTGTTTTTT,CARSKGQGSEKLFF,once,TRBV2,TRBJ1-4,14,TRBD1
TGTGCCACCTATGAGGGACTAGCGGGATCCCACGAGCAGTACTTC,CATYEGLAGSHEQYF,few,TRBV6-1,TRBJ2-7,15,TRBD2
TGTGCCAGCAGTCCCGGCCTCGGGGGACAGCCCCAGCATTTT,CASSPGLGGQPQHF,.,TRBV27,TRBJ1-5,14,.
TGTGCCATCAGTGAGTCGAATACCGGCGAGCAGTACTTC,CAISESNTGEQYF,.,TRBV10-3,TRBJ2-7,13,.
TGTGCCAGCAGTTACTCGATTCCGGCTTATGGCTACACCTTC,CASSYSIPAYGYTF,.,TRBV6-5,TRBJ1-2,14,.
TGTGCCAGCAGCTTTTGGGGAAACTTGGCCCAAGAGACCCAGTACTTC,CASSFWGNLAQETQYF,few,TRBV11-2,TRBJ2-5,16,.
TGCGCCAGCAGAGAACAGGGCTCTAGCACTGAAGCTTTCTTT,CASREQGSSTEAFF,.,TRBV5-1,TRBJ1-1,14,.
TGTGCCAGCAGTGGTGGCGGTAACACTGAAGCTTTCTTT,CASSGGGNTEAFF,.,TRBV6-1,TRBJ1-1,13,.
TGTGCCAGCAGGACAGGGGGCCTCTATGGCTACACCTTC,CASRTGGLYGYTF,.,TRBV28,TRBJ1-2,13,TRBD1
TGTGCTAGTGGTTTGGCCTCCGGGACCGAAAACTATGGCTACACCTTC,CASGLASGTENYGYTF,.,TRBV12-5,TRBJ1-2,16,.
TGTGCCTGGAAAGGGGCAACTAATGAAAAACTGTTTTTT,CAWKGATNEKLFF,once,TRBV30,TRBJ1-4,13,.
TGTGCCAGCAGCCCACGGCTATTGGAAAACATTCAGTACTTC,CASSPRLLENIQYF,.,TRBV9,TRBJ2-4,14,.